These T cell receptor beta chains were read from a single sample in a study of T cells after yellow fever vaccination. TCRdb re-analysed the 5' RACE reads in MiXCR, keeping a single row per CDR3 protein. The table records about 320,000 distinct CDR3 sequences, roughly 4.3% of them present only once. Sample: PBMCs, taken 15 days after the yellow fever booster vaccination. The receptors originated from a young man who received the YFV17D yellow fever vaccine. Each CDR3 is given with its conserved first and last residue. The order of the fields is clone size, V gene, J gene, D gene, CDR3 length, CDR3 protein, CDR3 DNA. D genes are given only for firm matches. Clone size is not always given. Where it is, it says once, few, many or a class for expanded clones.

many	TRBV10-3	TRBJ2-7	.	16	CAISYPSDGGNDEQYF	TGTGCCATCAGTTATCCTTCTGATGGGGGAAACGACGAGCAGTACTTC
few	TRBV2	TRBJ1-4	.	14	CASMLEATNEKLFF	TGTGCCAGCATGCTCGAAGCAACTAATGAAAAACTGTTTTTT
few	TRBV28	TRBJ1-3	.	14	CASSTPGYGNTIYF	TGTGCCAGCAGTACGCCAGGGTACGGAAACACCATATATTTT
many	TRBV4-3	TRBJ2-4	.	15	CASSQGGYDKNIQYF	TGCGCCAGCAGCCAGGGCGGGTACGACAAAAACATTCAGTACTTC
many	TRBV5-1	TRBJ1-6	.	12	CASSLKGPPLHF	TGCGCCAGCAGCTTAAAAGGGCCACCCCTCCACTTT
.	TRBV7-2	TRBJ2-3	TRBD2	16	CASSLDSGGVRDTQYF	TGTGCCAGCAGCTTAGATAGCGGGGGGGTTCGTGATACGCAGTATTTT
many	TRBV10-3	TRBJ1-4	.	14	CAISVSETNEKLFF	TGTGCCATCAGTGTATCAGAGACTAATGAAAAACTGTTTTTT
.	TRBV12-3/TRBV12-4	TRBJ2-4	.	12	CASSLSKNIQYF	TGTGCCAGCAGTTTATCCAAAAACATTCAGTACTTC
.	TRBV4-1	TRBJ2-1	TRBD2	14	CASSQRGGNYEQFF	TGCGCCAGCAGCCAACGCGGGGGGAACTATGAGCAGTTCTTC
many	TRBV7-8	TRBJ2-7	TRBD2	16	CASSASGLAGADEQYF	TGTGCCAGCAGCGCAAGCGGACTAGCGGGGGCAGACGAGCAGTACTTC
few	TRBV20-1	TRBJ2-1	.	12	CSARETNNEQFF	TGCAGTGCTAGAGAGACAAACAATGAGCAGTTCTTC
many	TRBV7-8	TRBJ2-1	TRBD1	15	CASRPGTGDFNEQFF	TGTGCCAGCAGACCCGGGACAGGGGATTTCAATGAGCAGTTCTTC
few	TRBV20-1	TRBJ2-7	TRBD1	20	CSARRGGRGQGLRGTYEQYF	TGCAGTGCTAGACGAGGGGGGAGGGGACAGGGGCTCCGAGGGACCTACGAGCAGTACTTC
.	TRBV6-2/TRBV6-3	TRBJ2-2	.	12	CASKEGAGELFF	TGTGCCAGCAAAGAAGGGGCCGGGGAGCTGTTTTTT
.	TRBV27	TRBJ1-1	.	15	CASSLGPRGDTEAFF	TGTGCCAGCAGTTTGGGGCCCCGGGGGGACACTGAAGCTTTCTTT
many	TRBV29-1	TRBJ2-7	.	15	CSVEGSARSEYEQYF	TGCAGCGTTGAAGGCTCGGCGCGGTCTGAGTACGAGCAGTACTTC
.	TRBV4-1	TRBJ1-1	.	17	CASSQAGRLNPNTEAFF	TGCGCCAGCAGCCAAGCCGGACGGCTTAACCCAAACACTGAAGCTTTCTTT
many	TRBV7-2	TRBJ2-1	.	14	CASSSQQGYNEQFF	TGTGCCAGCAGCTCACAACAGGGATACAATGAGCAGTTCTTC
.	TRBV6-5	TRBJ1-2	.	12	CASSYAGYGYTF	TGTGCCAGCAGTTACGCAGGCTATGGCTACACCTTC
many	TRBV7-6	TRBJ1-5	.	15	CASSLFSGSNQPQHF	TGTGCCAGCAGCTTGTTTTCAGGGAGCAATCAGCCCCAGCATTTT
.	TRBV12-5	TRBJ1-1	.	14	CASGHSWGDTEAFF	TGTGCTAGTGGCCATTCTTGGGGAGACACTGAAGCTTTCTTT
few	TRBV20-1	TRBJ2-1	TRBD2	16	CSARAPSGLTYNEQFF	TGCAGTGCTAGAGCCCCTAGCGGGTTGACCTACAATGAGCAGTTCTTC
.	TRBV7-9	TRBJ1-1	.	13	CASSDQGLGEAFF	TGTGCCAGCAGCGACCAGGGGTTGGGGGAAGCTTTCTTT
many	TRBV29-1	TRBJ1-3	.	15	CSVGPLAGSGNTIYF	TGCAGCGTTGGGCCTTTGGCGGGCTCTGGAAACACCATATATTTT
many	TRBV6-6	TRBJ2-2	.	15	CASSPATRSTGELFF	TGTGCCAGCAGTCCTGCGACCCGGAGCACCGGGGAGCTGTTTTTT
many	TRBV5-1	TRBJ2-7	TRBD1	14	CASQIRDSTYEQYF	TGCGCCAGCCAGATCCGGGACAGTACCTACGAGCAGTACTTC
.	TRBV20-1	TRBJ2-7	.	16	CSARAPVSEFSYEQYF	TGCAGTGCTAGGGCCCCTGTCAGTGAATTCTCCTACGAGCAGTACTTC
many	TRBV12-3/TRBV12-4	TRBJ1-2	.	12	CASSFGVGGYTF	TGTGCCAGCAGTTTCGGAGTCGGTGGCTACACCTTC
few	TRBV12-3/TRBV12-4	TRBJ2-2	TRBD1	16	CASSLEWTGGPGELFF	TGTGCCAGCAGTTTAGAGTGGACAGGGGGTCCCGGGGAGCTGTTTTTT
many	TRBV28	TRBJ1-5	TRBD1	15	CASSRGGGGNQPQHF	TGTGCCAGCAGTCGAGGGGGCGGGGGCAATCAGCCCCAGCATTTT
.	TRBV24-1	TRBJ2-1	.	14	CATSDSGGFNEQFF	TGTGCCACCAGTGATTCCGGCGGCTTCAATGAGCAGTTCTTC
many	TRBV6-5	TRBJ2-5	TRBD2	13	CASSYLGGETQYF	TGTGCCAGCAGTTACTTGGGGGGGGAGACCCAGTACTTC
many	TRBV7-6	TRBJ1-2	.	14	CASSPSGGSYGYTF	TGTGCCAGCAGCCCTTCAGGCGGAAGCTATGGCTACACCTTC
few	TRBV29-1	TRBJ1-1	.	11	CSALREGGAFF	TGCAGCGCTCTCCGGGAGGGGGGAGCTTTCTTT
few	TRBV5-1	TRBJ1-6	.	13	CASQSTDGTPLHF	TGCGCCAGCCAGAGCACCGACGGGACACCCCTCCACTTT
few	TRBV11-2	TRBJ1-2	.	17	CASSPTTGSPRLYGYTF	TGTGCCAGCAGCCCAACCACAGGTTCCCCCCGACTCTATGGCTACACCTTC
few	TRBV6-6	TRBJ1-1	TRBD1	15	CASSSAGTGNTEAFF	TGTGCCAGCAGTTCGGCCGGGACAGGAAACACTGAAGCTTTCTTT
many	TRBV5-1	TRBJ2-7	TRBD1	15	CASSLAGTGGDEQYF	TGCGCCAGCAGCTTGGCCGGGACAGGGGGCGACGAGCAGTACTTC
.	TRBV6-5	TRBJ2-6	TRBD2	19	CASSTSHPAGVSGANVLTF	TGTGCCAGCAGTACCTCCCATCCAGCGGGGGTCTCTGGGGCCAACGTCCTGACTTTC
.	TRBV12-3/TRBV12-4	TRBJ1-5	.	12	CASTTLGGGPHF	TGTGCCAGCACCACCCTGGGGGGGGGCCCGCATTTT
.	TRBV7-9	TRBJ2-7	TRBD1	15	CASSPRDRGFYEQYF	TGTGCCAGCAGCCCCCGGGACAGGGGTTTTTACGAGCAGTACTTC
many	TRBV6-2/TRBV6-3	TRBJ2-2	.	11	CASSPLGELFF	TGTGCCAGCAGTCCCCTCGGGGAGCTGTTTTTT
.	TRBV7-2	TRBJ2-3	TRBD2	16	CASSPGLARVGDTQYF	TGTGCCAGCAGCCCGGGACTAGCGAGGGTCGGGGATACGCAGTATTTT
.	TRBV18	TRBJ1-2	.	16	CASSPPSVGGGYGYTF	TGTGCCAGCTCACCACCTTCCGTCGGGGGAGGCTATGGCTACACCTTC
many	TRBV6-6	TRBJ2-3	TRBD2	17	CASSSPSGAVSTDTQYF	TGTGCCAGCAGTTCCCCTAGCGGGGCCGTAAGCACAGATACGCAGTATTTT
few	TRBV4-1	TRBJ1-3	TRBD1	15	CASSPLDRVGNTIYF	TGCGCCAGCAGCCCTTTGGACAGGGTTGGAAACACCATATATTTT
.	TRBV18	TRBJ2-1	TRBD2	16	CASSPPAAGAYNEQFF	TGTGCCAGCTCACCACCGGCAGCGGGGGCCTACAATGAGCAGTTCTTC
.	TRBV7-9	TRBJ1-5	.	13	CASSLFSDQPQHF	TGTGCCAGCAGCTTATTCTCAGATCAGCCCCAGCATTTT
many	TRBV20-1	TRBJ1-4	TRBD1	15	CSAREIGRDSEKLFF	TGCAGTGCTAGAGAGATTGGCCGGGACAGTGAAAAACTGTTTTTT
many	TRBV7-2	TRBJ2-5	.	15	CASSSWMTSQETQYF	TGTGCCAGCAGCTCCTGGATGACTTCCCAAGAGACCCAGTACTTC
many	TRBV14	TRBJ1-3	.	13	CATITSSGNTIYF	TGTGCCACAATAACGAGCTCTGGAAACACCATATATTTT
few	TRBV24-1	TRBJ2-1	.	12	CATRDAANEQFF	TGTGCCACCAGAGATGCTGCCAATGAGCAGTTCTTC
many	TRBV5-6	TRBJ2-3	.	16	CASSFVISGYTDTQYF	TGTGCCAGCAGCTTTGTGATTAGCGGATACACAGATACGCAGTATTTT
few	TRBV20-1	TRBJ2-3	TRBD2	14	CSAPAAGGTDTQYF	TGCAGTGCCCCGGCGGCGGGGGGAACAGATACGCAGTATTTT